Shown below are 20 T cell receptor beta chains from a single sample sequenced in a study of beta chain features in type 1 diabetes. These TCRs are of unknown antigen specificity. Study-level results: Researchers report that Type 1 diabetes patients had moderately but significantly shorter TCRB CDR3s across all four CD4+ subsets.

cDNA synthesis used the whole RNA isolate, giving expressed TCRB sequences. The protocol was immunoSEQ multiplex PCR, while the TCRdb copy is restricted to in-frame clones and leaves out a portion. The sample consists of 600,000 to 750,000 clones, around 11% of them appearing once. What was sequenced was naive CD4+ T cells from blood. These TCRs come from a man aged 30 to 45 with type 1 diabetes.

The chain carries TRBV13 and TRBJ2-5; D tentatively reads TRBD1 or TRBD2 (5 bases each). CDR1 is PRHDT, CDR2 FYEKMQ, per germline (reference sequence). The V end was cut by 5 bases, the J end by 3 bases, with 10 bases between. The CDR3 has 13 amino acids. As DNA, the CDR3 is TGTGCCAGCAGCCACGGGGCAAAAGAGACCCAGTACTTC. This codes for CASSHGAKETQYF.

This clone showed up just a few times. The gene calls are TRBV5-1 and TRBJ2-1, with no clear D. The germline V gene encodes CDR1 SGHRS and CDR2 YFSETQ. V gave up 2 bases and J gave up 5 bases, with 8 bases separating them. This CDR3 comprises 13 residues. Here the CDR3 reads CASSLFTDNEQFF. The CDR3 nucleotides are TGCGCCAGCAGCTTATTTACTGACAATGAGCAGTTCTTC.

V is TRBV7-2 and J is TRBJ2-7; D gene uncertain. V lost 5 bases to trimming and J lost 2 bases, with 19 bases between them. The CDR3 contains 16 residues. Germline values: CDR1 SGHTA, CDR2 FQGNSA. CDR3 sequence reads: CASSPSGDARAYEQYF. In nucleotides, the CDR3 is TGTGCCAGCAGCCCCAGTGGGGATGCTCGTGCCTACGAGCAGTACTTC.

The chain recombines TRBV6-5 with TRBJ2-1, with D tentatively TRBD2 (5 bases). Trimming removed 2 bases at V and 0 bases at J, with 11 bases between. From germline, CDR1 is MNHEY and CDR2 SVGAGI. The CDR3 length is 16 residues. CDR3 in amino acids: CASSYLTTNSYNEQFF. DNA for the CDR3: TGTGCCAGCAGTTACCTGACTACCAACTCCTACAATGAGCAGTTCTTC.

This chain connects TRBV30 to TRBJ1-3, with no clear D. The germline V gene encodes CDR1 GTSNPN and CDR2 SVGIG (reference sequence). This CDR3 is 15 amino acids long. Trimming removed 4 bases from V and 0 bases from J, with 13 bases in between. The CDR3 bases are TGTGCCTGGACCCAATCGGGCCTCTCTGGAAACACCATATATTTT. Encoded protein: CAWTQSGLSGNTIYF.

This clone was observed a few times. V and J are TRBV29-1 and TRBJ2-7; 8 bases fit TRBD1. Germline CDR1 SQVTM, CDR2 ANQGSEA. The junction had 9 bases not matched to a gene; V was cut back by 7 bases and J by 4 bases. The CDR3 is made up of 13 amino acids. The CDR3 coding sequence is TGCAGCGCCGCGCCGGGACAGGCATACGAGCAGTACTTC. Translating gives CSAAPGQAYEQYF.

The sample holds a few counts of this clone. CDR3 sequence reads: CASSSFRGAWDTQYF. Here the CDR3 DNA reads TGTGCCAGCAGCTCCTTTCGGGGGGCGTGGGATACGCAGTATTTT. V gene TRBV5-4 combines with J gene TRBJ2-3; maybe TRBD2 (7 bases). The germline V and J ends were trimmed by 3 bases and 6 bases, with 17 bases remaining between them. Germline V CDR1 and CDR2: SGHNT, YYREEE (reference sequence). The CDR3 is 15 amino acids.

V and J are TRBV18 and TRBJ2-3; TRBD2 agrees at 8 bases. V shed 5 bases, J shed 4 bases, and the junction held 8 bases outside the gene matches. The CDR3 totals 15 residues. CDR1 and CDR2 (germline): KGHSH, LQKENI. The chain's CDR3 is CASSSQLADSDTQYF. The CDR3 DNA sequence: TGTGCCAGCTCATCCCAACTAGCGGATTCAGATACGCAGTATTTT.

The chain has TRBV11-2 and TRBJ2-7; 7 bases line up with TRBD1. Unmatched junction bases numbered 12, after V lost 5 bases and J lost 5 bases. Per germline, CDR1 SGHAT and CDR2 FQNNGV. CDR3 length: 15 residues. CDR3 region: CASSLRQGGTDEQYF. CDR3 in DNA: TGTGCCAGCAGCCTGCGACAGGGTGGTACGGACGAGCAGTACTTC.

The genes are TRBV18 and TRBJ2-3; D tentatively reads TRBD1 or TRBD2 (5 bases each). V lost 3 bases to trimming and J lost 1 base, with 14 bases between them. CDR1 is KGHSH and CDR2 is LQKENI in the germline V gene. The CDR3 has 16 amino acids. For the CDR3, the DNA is TGTGCCAGCTCACCTCCCGTGGGGGATGGCACAGATACGCAGTATTTT. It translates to CASSPPVGDGTDTQYF.

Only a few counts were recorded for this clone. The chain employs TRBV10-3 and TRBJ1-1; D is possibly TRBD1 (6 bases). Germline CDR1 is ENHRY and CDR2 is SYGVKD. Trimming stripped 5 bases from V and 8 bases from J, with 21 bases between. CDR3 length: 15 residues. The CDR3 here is CAISPHDLGGAEAFF. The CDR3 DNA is TGTGCCATCAGTCCCCACGACCTAGGGGGTGCCGAAGCTTTCTTT.

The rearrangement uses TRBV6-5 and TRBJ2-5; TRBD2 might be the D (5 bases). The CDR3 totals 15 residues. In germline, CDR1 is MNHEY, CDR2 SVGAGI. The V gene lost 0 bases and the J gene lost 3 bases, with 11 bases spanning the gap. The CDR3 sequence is CASSYSFRTEETQYF. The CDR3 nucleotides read TGTGCCAGCAGTTACTCGTTCCGGACTGAAGAGACCCAGTACTTC.

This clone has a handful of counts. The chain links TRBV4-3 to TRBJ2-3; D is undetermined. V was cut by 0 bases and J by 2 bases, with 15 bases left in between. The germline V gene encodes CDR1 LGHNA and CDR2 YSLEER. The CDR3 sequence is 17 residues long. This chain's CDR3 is CASSQDWGAPNTDTQYF. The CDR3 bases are TGCGCCAGCAGCCAAGACTGGGGTGCTCCTAACACAGATACGCAGTATTTT.

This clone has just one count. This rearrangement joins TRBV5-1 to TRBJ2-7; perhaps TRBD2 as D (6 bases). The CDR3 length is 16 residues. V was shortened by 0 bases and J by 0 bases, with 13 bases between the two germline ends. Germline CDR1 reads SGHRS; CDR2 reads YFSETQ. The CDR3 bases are TGCGCCAGCAGCTTGGATGTTGCGGGAAGCTCCTACGAGCAGTACTTC. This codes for CASSLDVAGSSYEQYF.

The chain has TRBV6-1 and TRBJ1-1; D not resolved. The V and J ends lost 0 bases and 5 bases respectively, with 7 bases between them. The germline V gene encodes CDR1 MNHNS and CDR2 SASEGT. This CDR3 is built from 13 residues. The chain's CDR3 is CASSEARVTEAFF. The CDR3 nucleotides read TGTGCCAGCAGTGAAGCACGAGTAACTGAAGCTTTCTTT.

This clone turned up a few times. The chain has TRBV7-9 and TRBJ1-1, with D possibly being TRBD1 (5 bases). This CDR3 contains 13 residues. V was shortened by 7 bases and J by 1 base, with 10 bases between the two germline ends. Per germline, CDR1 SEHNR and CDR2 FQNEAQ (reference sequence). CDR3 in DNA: TGTGCCAGCACCCAGACAGCGAACACTGAAGCTTTCTTT. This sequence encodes CASTQTANTEAFF. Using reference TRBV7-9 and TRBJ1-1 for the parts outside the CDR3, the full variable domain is DTGVSQNPRHKITKRGQNVTFRCDPISEHNRLYWYRQTLGQGPEFLTYFQNEAQLEKSRLLSDRFSAERPKGSFSTLEIQRTEQGDSAMYLCASTQTANTEAFFGQGTRLTVV.

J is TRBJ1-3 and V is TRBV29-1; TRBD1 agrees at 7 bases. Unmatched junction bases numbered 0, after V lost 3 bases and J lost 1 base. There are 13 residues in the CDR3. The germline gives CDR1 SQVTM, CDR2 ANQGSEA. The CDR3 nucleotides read TGCAGCGTTGAGACAGGGTCTGGAAACACCATATATTTT. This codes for CSVETGSGNTIYF.

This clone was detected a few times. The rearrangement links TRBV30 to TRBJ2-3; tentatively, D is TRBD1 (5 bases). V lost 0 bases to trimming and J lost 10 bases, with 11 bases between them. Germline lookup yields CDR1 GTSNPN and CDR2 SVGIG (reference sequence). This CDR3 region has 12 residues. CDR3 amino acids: CAWSVQQAPQYF. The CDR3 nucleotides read TGTGCCTGGAGTGTACAACAGGCCCCGCAGTATTTT.

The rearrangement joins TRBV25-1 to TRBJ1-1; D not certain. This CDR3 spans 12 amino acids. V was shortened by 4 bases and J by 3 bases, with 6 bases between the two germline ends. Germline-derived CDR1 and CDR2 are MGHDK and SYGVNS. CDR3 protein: CASSAGYTEAFF. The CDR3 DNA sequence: TGTGCCAGCAGTGCAGGCTACACTGAAGCTTTCTTT.

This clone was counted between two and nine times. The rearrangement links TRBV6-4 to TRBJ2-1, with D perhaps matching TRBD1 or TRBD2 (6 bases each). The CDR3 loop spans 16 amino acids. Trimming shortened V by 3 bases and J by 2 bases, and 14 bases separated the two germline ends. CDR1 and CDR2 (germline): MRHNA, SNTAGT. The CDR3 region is CASSEKLGGAYNEQFF. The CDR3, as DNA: TGTGCCAGCAGTGAGAAGCTGGGGGGCGCCTACAATGAGCAGTTCTTC.